Shown below are 25 T cell receptor beta chains from a single sample sequenced in a study of cytomegalovirus exposure and HLA in healthy donors. Both 60 Vbeta primers and 13 Jbeta primers went into the PCR. Here immunoSEQ multiplex PCR was the method, and the copy in TCRdb shows in-frame clones only, minus some. Of under 200,000 clones in the sample, around 68% were seen once. The sample consisted of PBMCs. These receptors came from a man in his fifties in good health and CMV-seronegative.

As concerns this clone: Other DNA sequences from this sample encode an identical CDR3 as well. The chain carries TRBV9 and TRBJ2-3, with 7 bases that match TRBD2. Germline loops: CDR1 SGDLS, CDR2 YYNGEE. After removal of 0 bases from V and 3 bases from J, the junction contained 4 bases not matched to a gene. This CDR3 region has 15 residues. The CDR3, as DNA: TGTGCCAGCAGCGTAGTGGGAGGGCCGACAGATACGCAGTATTTT. Amino acid sequence: CASSVVGGPTDTQYF.

On this clone: This same CDR3 is encoded by further DNA sequences in the sample. Here the CDR3 reads CASSQGGGADTQYF. In nucleotides, the CDR3 is TGCGCCAGCAGCCAGGGCGGGGGGGCAGATACGCAGTATTTT. The chain recombines TRBV4-1 with TRBJ2-3; 9 bases line up with TRBD2. Germline CDR1 MGHRA, CDR2 YSYEKL. The CDR3 is made up of 14 amino acids. V was pared by 3 bases and J by 4 bases, with 2 bases of the junction left unmatched.

J is TRBJ2-7 and V is TRBV5-1; 7 nucleotides align to TRBD2. The CDR3 has 14 amino acids. V dropped 4 bases and J dropped 0; count of bases not matched to a gene: 4. The germline V gene has CDR1 SGHRS and CDR2 YFSETQ. CDR3 nucleotides: TGCGCCAGCAGCCCGAGGGACTACTCCTACGAGCAGTACTTC. Its translation is CASSPRDYSYEQYF.

The rearrangement links TRBV28 to TRBJ2-5; unclear D gene. From germline, CDR1 is MDHEN and CDR2 SYDVKM. The V end was cut by 2 bases, the J end by 1 base, with 5 bases between. This CDR3 region has 13 residues. In nucleotides, the CDR3 is TGTGCCAGCAGTTTAGCGGCCCAAGAGACCCAGTACTTC. It codes for CASSLAAQETQYF.

This chain joins TRBV6-7 and TRBJ1-2; D remains unclear. TRBV6-7 has ORF status, its function being uncertain. V was shortened by 4 bases and J by 6 bases, with 21 bases between the two germline ends. This CDR3 has 16 amino acids. The chain's CDR3 is CASSSYLVSSEDGYTF. The CDR3 coding sequence is TGTGCCAGCAGTTCCTACCTCGTCAGTTCGGAGGATGGCTACACCTTC.

The V call is TRBV29-1, the J call TRBJ1-1, with a weak D call TRBD1 (5 bases). CDR1 is SQVTM and CDR2 is ANQGSEA in the germline V gene. V dropped 4 bases and J dropped 2 bases, with 17 bases sitting between them. This CDR3 is built from 15 residues. CDR3 nucleotides: TGCAGCGTTGGGAACAGGCTCAAAGATAACACTGAAGCTTTCTTT. Amino acids: CSVGNRLKDNTEAFF.

The genes are TRBV25-1 and TRBJ2-1; perhaps TRBD2 as D (7 bases). CDR3 length: 15 residues. Trimming removed 1 base from V and 9 bases from J, with 16 bases in between. Per the germline V gene, CDR1 is MGHDK and CDR2 is SYGVNS. The CDR3 nucleotides read TGTGCCAGCAGTGAATTAGACGGGGGGCGGATTGAGCAGTTCTTC. It codes for CASSELDGGRIEQFF.

The chain combines TRBV27 with TRBJ1-1; the match to TRBD1 covers 9 bases. Germline V gene sequence: CDR1 MNHEY, CDR2 SMNVEV (reference sequence). This CDR3 region has 15 residues. V shed 6 bases and J 5 bases; nucleotides not matched to a gene: 10. The CDR3 sequence is CASRILQGAQTEAFF. CDR3 nucleotide sequence: TGTGCCAGCAGGATCTTACAGGGGGCGCAAACTGAAGCTTTCTTT.

The gene calls are TRBV10-3 and TRBJ2-7; tentatively, D is TRBD2 (6 bases). The CDR3 length is 16 residues. Germline V lookup: CDR1 ENHRY, CDR2 SYGVKD. V was pared by 3 bases and J by 1 base, with 16 bases between. The CDR3: CAISDSPGTGSYEQYF. CDR3 nucleotide sequence: TGTGCCATCAGTGATTCACCCGGGACTGGATCCTACGAGCAGTACTTC.

V gene TRBV7-2 combines with J gene TRBJ2-7; 7 bases agree with TRBD1. Germline V gene lookup returns CDR1 SGHTA and CDR2 FQGNSA. The V and J ends lost 5 bases and 7 bases, in that order; junction bases with no gene match: 11. This CDR3 has 14 amino acids. The CDR3: CASSTPGQLREQYF. As DNA, the CDR3 is TGTGCCAGCAGCACCCCGGGACAGTTACGAGAGCAGTACTTC.

This clone was observed a few times. The rearrangement uses TRBV5-1 and TRBJ2-7; TRBD1 matches 8 bases. CDR1 and CDR2 (germline): SGHRS, YFSETQ. The CDR3 is made up of 15 amino acids. V lost 4 bases and J lost 1; bases outside the gene matches: 7. DNA of the CDR3: TGCGCCAGCAGCATCGACAGGGGAATTTCCTACGAGCAGTACTTC. Translating gives CASSIDRGISYEQYF.

The rearrangement links TRBV2 to TRBJ1-5; the match to TRBD1 covers 8 bases. CDR1 and CDR2 (germline): SNHLY, FYNNEI. The CDR3 is 13 residues long. V lost 5 bases, J lost 6 bases, and 3 bases stayed unmatched. CDR3 nucleotide sequence: TGTGCCAGCAGTTCAGGGGGCATTCAGCCCCAGCATTTT. Amino acid sequence: CASSSGGIQPQHF.

This clone occurred a few times. The J gene is TRBJ1-1, the V gene TRBV6-5, with D possibly matching TRBD1 (5 bases). The V end lost 5 bases, the J end lost 6 bases, and 13 bases lay between the germline ends. CDR3 length: 13 residues. Germline values: CDR1 MNHEY, CDR2 SVGAGI. CDR3 loop: CASSPGGTAEAFF. The CDR3 DNA follows: TGTGCCAGCAGTCCCGGGGGAACGGCTGAAGCTTTCTTT.

CDR3 sequence (DNA): TGTGCCAGCAGTGTGCCGCCTCCGGGACACCACTATGGCTACACCTTC. It encodes CASSVPPPGHHYGYTF. The genes are TRBV28 and TRBJ1-2, with D possibly matching TRBD1 (6 bases). The CDR3 spans 16 residues. Trimming took off 5 bases at V and 3 bases at J, with 19 bases between the two ends. Germline-derived CDR1 and CDR2 are MDHEN and SYDVKM.

This clone came up a few times. J is TRBJ1-6 and V is TRBV5-6, with D tentatively TRBD1 (5 bases). This CDR3 is built from 13 residues. CDR1 and CDR2 (germline): SGHDT, YYEEEE. Trimming removed 0 bases at V and 8 bases at J, with 6 bases between. The CDR3 DNA is TGTGCCAGCAGCTTGGGGGGGGATTCACCCCTCCACTTT. This encodes CASSLGGDSPLHF. The full variable domain, completed using reference TRBV5-6 and TRBJ1-6, is DAGVTQSPTHLIKTRGQQVTLRCSPKSGHDTVSWYQQALGQGPQFIFQYYEEEERQRGNFPDRFSGHQFPNYSSELNVNALLLGDSALYLCASSLGGDSPLHFGNGTRLTVT.

This clone was observed a handful of times. The chain uses TRBV7-6 and TRBJ2-3; 13 nucleotides align to TRBD2. The CDR3 length is 16 residues. Germline V gene data show CDR1 as SGHVS and CDR2 as FNYEAQ. The ends lost 5 bases at V and 4 bases at J; junction bases unmatched: 6. The CDR3 reads CASSGQLAGGPDTQYF. CDR3 DNA sequence: TGTGCCAGCAGCGGCCAACTAGCGGGGGGGCCAGATACGCAGTATTTT.

As regards this clone: This sample also contains other DNA sequences that code for the same CDR3. The rearrangement uses TRBV25-1 and TRBJ1-2; a weak D match, TRBD1 (5 bases). Germline values: CDR1 MGHDK, CDR2 SYGVNS. The CDR3 loop spans 12 amino acids. The V end lost 6 bases, the J end lost 4 bases, and 9 bases lay between the germline ends. This CDR3 is CASSGQLYGYTF. CDR3 nucleotide sequence: TGTGCCAGCAGCGGACAACTCTATGGCTACACCTTC.

This clone turned up a few times. The rearrangement links TRBV5-6 to TRBJ2-7; perhaps TRBD1 as D (5 bases). The length of the CDR3 is 13 residues. Germline V gene sequence: CDR1 SGHDT, CDR2 YYEEEE. The V gene lost 1 base and the J gene lost 6 bases, with 11 bases spanning the gap. DNA for the CDR3: TGTGCCAGCAGCTTGAGAAGGGGTAGCGAGCAGTACTTC. As protein: CASSLRRGSEQYF.

A note on this clone: This same CDR3 is encoded by further DNA sequences in the sample. The chain has TRBV5-6 and TRBJ2-3; weak D call: TRBD2 (6 bases). Trimming left V 1 base short and J 3 bases short, with 9 bases between. This CDR3 has 14 residues. Germline values: CDR1 SGHDT, CDR2 YYEEEE. This CDR3 is CASSLYGRTDTQYF. CDR3 nucleotides: TGTGCCAGCAGCTTGTACGGGAGAACAGATACGCAGTATTTT.

The rearrangement uses TRBV5-1 and TRBJ1-2; TRBD1 matches at 7 bases. The V gene end was trimmed by 2 bases and the J gene end by 4 bases; junction bases not matched to a gene: 5. Per the germline V gene, CDR1 is SGHRS and CDR2 is YFSETQ. This CDR3 is 14 amino acids long. The CDR3 nucleotides are TGCGCCAGCAGCTTAGGGACAGCAGTCTATGGCTACACCTTC. Translating it yields CASSLGTAVYGYTF.

The chain couples TRBV6-6 to TRBJ1-5, with TRBD1 as a possible D gene (6 bases). The CDR3 covers 15 residues. V lost 6 bases to trimming and J lost 0 bases, with 12 bases between them. Germline V gives CDR1 MNHNY, CDR2 SVGAGI (reference sequence). DNA for the CDR3: TGTGCCAGCAGCTCCGACAGGTCTAGCAATCAGCCCCAGCATTTT. Amino acid sequence: CASSSDRSSNQPQHF.

V is TRBV29-1 and J is TRBJ1-4; D remains ambiguous. The CDR3 runs 14 residues. Germline V gene data show CDR1 as SQVTM and CDR2 as ANQGSEA. V lost 4 bases and J lost 4, with 13 bases in between. CDR3 amino acids: CSVGPGGNNEKLFF. The CDR3 DNA reads TGCAGCGTTGGACCGGGCGGGAATAATGAAAAACTGTTTTTT. Full variable domain (rest looked up from reference TRBV29-1 and TRBJ1-4): SAVISQKPSRDICQRGTSLTIQCQVDSQVTMMFWYRQQPGQSLTLIATANQGSEATYESGFVIDKFPISRPNLTFSTLTVSNMSPEDSSIYLCSVGPGGNNEKLFFGSGTQLSVL.

The rearrangement joins TRBV11-2 to TRBJ1-1; tentatively, D is TRBD1 (6 bases). Trimming cost V 2 bases and J 3 bases, with 10 bases left between them. The CDR3 runs 14 residues. The germline CDR1 and CDR2 sequences are SGHAT and FQNNGV. CDR3 sequence: CASSLNSGDTEAFF. DNA for the CDR3: TGTGCCAGCAGCTTAAATTCAGGGGACACTGAAGCTTTCTTT.

This clone has only a few counts. This chain joins TRBV7-2 and TRBJ2-3; D is unresolved. Per germline, CDR1 SGHTA and CDR2 FQGNSA. CDR3 length equals 14 residues. Trimming removed 5 bases from V and 2 bases from J, with 11 bases in between. CDR3 nucleotides: TGTGCCAGCAGCCCCCGGGTCCTCACAGATACGCAGTATTTT. Its translation is CASSPRVLTDTQYF.

The rearrangement uses TRBV10-2 and TRBJ2-5; TRBD1 aligns across 8 bases. J gave up 2 bases and V 8 bases, and 7 bases lay outside the gene matches. The CDR3 runs to 14 residues. Germline CDR1 and CDR2: WSHSY and SAAADI. CDR3 DNA: TGCGCCAGCGGACAGGGCTACAATCAAGAGACCCAGTACTTC. Its protein product is CASGQGYNQETQYF.